What follows are 10 T cell receptor beta chains derived from one specimen sequenced in a study of T cells in Graves' hyperthyroidism and ophthalmopathy. Authors of the study amplified TCR beta CDR3 regions from RNA transcripts. The HTBI primer set served for first-round RT-PCR of the TCR CDR3. TCRdb reanalysed the multiplex PCR reads using MiXCR and keeps one entry per CDR3 protein. The sample carries some 350,000 distinct CDR3 sequences, around a quarter recorded once. Specimen: blood. The receptors here all came from a man aged 50-59 years with Graves' hyperthyroidism.

This clonotype has a handful of counts. V and J are TRBV5-1 and TRBJ2-7, with D possibly being TRBD1 (5 bases). CDR1 and CDR2 from the germline V gene are SGHRS and YFSETQ. The CDR3 sequence is 13 residues long. V was cut by 4 bases and J by 3 bases, with 11 bases left in between. The CDR3 DNA reads TGCGCCAGCAGCCCGGACAACGACTACGAGCAGTACTTC. Translated: CASSPDNDYEQYF.

The table lists this clonotype with many counts. The chain couples TRBV10-3 to TRBJ2-7; D ambiguous. The CDR3 is 11 residues long. Germline V CDR1 and CDR2: ENHRY, SYGVKD. Trimming removed 2 bases at V and 2 bases at J, with 1 base between. The CDR3 nucleotides read TGTGCCATCAGTGAGGCCTACGAGCAGTACTTC. It codes for CAISEAYEQYF.

This clonotype was counted many times. The V call is TRBV6-1, the J call TRBJ1-1; no reliable D call. V was shortened by 7 bases and J by 0 bases, with 15 bases between the two germline ends. The CDR3 runs to 15 residues. Germline V gene data show CDR1 as MNHNS and CDR2 as SASEGT. In nucleotides, the CDR3 is TGTGCCAGCAAAGTGACCCCTCTCATGAACACTGAAGCTTTCTTT. Protein sequence: CASKVTPLMNTEAFF.

The chain links TRBV3-1 to TRBJ1-2; maybe TRBD1 (5 bases). Germline V gene lookup returns CDR1 LGHDT and CDR2 YNNKEL (reference sequence). V lost 0 bases and J lost 8, with 13 bases in between. This CDR3 is built from 14 residues. In DNA form, the CDR3 reads TGTGCCAGCAGCCAAGATTTGGGGGGAAGCGGCTACACCTTC. The encoded protein is CASSQDLGGSGYTF.

This clonotype was counted a single time. The chain carries TRBV12-3 or TRBV12-4 and TRBJ2-5; D tentatively reads TRBD1 or TRBD2 (5 bases each). The V and J ends lost 7 bases and 4 bases respectively, with 10 bases between them. The CDR3 consists of 12 residues. The CDR3, as DNA: TGTGCCAGCAAGCAGGGAGCAGAGACCCAGTACTTC. This encodes CASKQGAETQYF.

In this sample, this clonotype turned up a few times. This rearrangement joins TRBV14 to TRBJ2-2, with D possibly being TRBD1 (6 bases). CDR3 size: 14 residues. Germline CDR1 reads SGHDN; CDR2 reads FVKESK. Trimming removed 3 bases at V and 6 bases at J, with 11 bases between. In nucleotides, the CDR3 is TGTGCCAGCAGCCATTCAGGGGCCTCCGGGGAGCTGTTTTTT. Translating it yields CASSHSGASGELFF.

In this sample, this clonotype turned up many times. This chain connects TRBV5-1 to TRBJ2-1, with TRBD1 matching 7 bases. The CDR3 is 14 residues long. Germline values: CDR1 SGHRS, CDR2 YFSETQ. J lost 7 bases, V lost 0 bases, and 4 bases had no gene match. CDR3 sequence reads: CASSLVQGRNEQFF. Written as DNA, the CDR3 is TGCGCCAGCAGCTTGGTACAGGGGCGGAATGAGCAGTTCTTC.

This clonotype showed up just once. Since a much larger clone is just one base distant, this may be a read error. The rearrangement uses TRBV24-1 and TRBJ2-3, with D maybe TRBD2 (5 bases). In germline, CDR1 is KGHDR, CDR2 SFDVKD. The CDR3 totals 18 residues. The V end lost 5 bases, the J end lost 5 bases, and 25 bases lay between the germline ends. The CDR3 nucleotides are TGTGCCACCAGTGGTGCAGGAACCATGATCTTCGAGGGAGATACGCAGTATTTT. This translates into CATSGAGTMIFEGDTQYF.

This clonotype was counted only a few times. The genes are TRBV10-3 and TRBJ2-1; D uncertain. V lost 8 bases to trimming and J lost 3 bases, with 11 bases between them. Germline V gives CDR1 ENHRY, CDR2 SYGVKD. There are 13 residues in the CDR3. The CDR3: CAILEPVYNEQFF. The CDR3, as DNA: TGTGCCATCTTAGAACCCGTCTACAATGAGCAGTTCTTC.

This clonotype has just a few counts. The chain links TRBV5-1 to TRBJ2-7, with a weak D call TRBD1 (5 bases). This CDR3 contains 14 residues. V dropped 2 bases and J dropped 1 base, with 10 bases sitting between them. Germline V lookup: CDR1 SGHRS, CDR2 YFSETQ. The CDR3: CASSFDSLSYEQYF. The CDR3 nucleotides are TGCGCCAGCAGCTTTGACAGCCTTTCCTACGAGCAGTACTTC. Supplemented by reference TRBV5-1 and TRBJ2-7, the full variable domain reads KAGVTQTPRYLIKTRGQQVTLSCSPISGHRSVSWYQQTPGQGLQFLFEYFSETQRNKGNFPGRFSGRQFSNSRSEMNVSTLELGDSALYLCASSFDSLSYEQYFGPGTRLTVT.